A single sample is the source of the 16 T cell receptor beta chains below, sequenced in a study of T cells after yellow fever vaccination. Via MiXCR, TCRdb re-called the 5' RACE reads, giving one row per CDR3 protein. The sample comprises some 600,000 distinct CDR3 sequences, 9% to 15% of which are singletons, and about 16% rests with the top ten. The material was PBMCs, obtained on the day of the yellow fever booster vaccination. The source of these receptors is a man aged 30 to 45 who received the YFV17D yellow fever vaccine.

This clonotype was seen more than once but under ten times. The gene calls are TRBV18 and TRBJ1-2; no clear D gene. V lost 3 bases, J lost 8 bases, and 7 bases lay in between. This CDR3 region has 11 residues. Germline CDR1 and CDR2: KGHSH and LQKENI. CDR3: CASSPMQGYTF. CDR3 bases: TGTGCCAGCTCACCGATGCAGGGCTACACCTTC.

This clonotype was detected a few times. This chain joins TRBV5-1 and TRBJ2-7; D perhaps matches TRBD2 (6 bases). The germline gives CDR1 SGHRS, CDR2 YFSETQ. This CDR3 is 14 amino acids long. Trimming took off 2 bases at V and 3 bases at J, with 12 bases between the two ends. The CDR3 bases are TGCGCCAGCAGCTTTGGAGCGGGTGTCTACGAGCAGTACTTC. As protein: CASSFGAGVYEQYF.

The genes are TRBV5-1 and TRBJ2-6; D unresolved. V shed 0 bases and J shed 0 bases, with 10 bases lying between them. The CDR3 has 17 residues. Per germline, CDR1 SGHRS and CDR2 YFSETQ. The CDR3 DNA reads TGCGCCAGCAGCTTGGCGACTTACACCTCTGGGGCCAACGTCCTGACTTTC. As protein: CASSLATYTSGANVLTF.

The genes are TRBV28 and TRBJ1-2; no clear D. CDR3 length equals 11 residues. Looked up from germline, CDR1 is MDHEN and CDR2 is SYDVKM. V lost 3 bases to trimming and J lost 5 bases, with 4 bases between them. CDR3: CASSFRYGYTF. The CDR3 DNA follows: TGTGCCAGCAGTTTTAGATATGGCTACACCTTC.

The chain uses TRBV9 and TRBJ1-2; tentatively, D is TRBD1 (5 bases). The CDR3 length is 13 residues. The V end was cut by 2 bases, the J end by 8 bases, with 13 bases between. Germline values: CDR1 SGDLS, CDR2 YYNGEE. In nucleotides, the CDR3 is TGTGCCAGCAGCGTCGCTTTAGGGGACGGCTACACCTTC. This translates into CASSVALGDGYTF.

This clonotype was found a few times. The chain uses TRBV5-1 and TRBJ2-5; 7 nucleotides agree with TRBD2. Germline V lookup: CDR1 SGHRS, CDR2 YFSETQ. With V trimmed by 4 bases and J by 2 bases, 5 bases remained unmatched. The length of the CDR3 is 14 residues. CDR3 nucleotides: TGCGCCAGCAGCCCTAGGACTAGTCAAGAGACCCAGTACTTC. The encoded protein is CASSPRTSQETQYF.

The chain combines TRBV4-3 with TRBJ2-7, with 11 positions matching TRBD1. Germline V CDR1 and CDR2: LGHNA, YSLEER. Trimming cost V 3 bases and J 4 bases; bases outside gene matches: 8. CDR3 length equals 16 residues. The CDR3 nucleotides are TGCGCCAGCAGCCAGGGTCGTAGGGACAGGGGGTACGAGCAGTACTTC. It specifies CASSQGRRDRGYEQYF.

In its sample, this clonotype was seen a few times. This chain connects TRBV28 to TRBJ1-2; TRBD1 aligns across 10 bases. Trimming took 8 bases from V and 8 from J; bases not matched to a gene: 8. CDR3 size: 13 residues. CDR1 and CDR2 (germline): MDHEN, SYDVKM. This chain's CDR3 is CASDIRTGGGYTF. The CDR3 region has the DNA TGTGCCAGCGATATACGGACAGGGGGAGGCTACACCTTC.

This clonotype was seen more than once but under ten times. The CDR3 loop reads CASSQVADSYSPLHF. Written as DNA, the CDR3 is TGTGCCAGCAGCCAAGTTGCTGACAGTTACTCACCCCTCCACTTT. The chain joins TRBV14 to TRBJ1-6; tentative D call: TRBD1 (5 bases). The CDR3 runs to 15 residues. Germline CDR1 reads SGHDN; CDR2 reads FVKESK. The V and J ends lost 1 base and 10 bases respectively, with 14 bases between them. Filled out from reference TRBV14 and TRBJ1-6, the complete variable domain reads EAGVTQFPSHSVIEKGQTVTLRCDPISGHDNLYWYRRVMGKEIKFLLHFVKESKQDESGMPNNRFLAERTGGTYSTLKVQPAELEDSGVYFCASSQVADSYSPLHFGNGTRLTVT.

The V call is TRBV28, the J call TRBJ2-1; 7 positions match TRBD2. The V segment lost 5 bases and the J segment 3 bases; nucleotides outside the gene matches: 10. Germline assignment: CDR1 MDHEN and CDR2 SYDVKM. CDR3 length: 16 amino acids. The CDR3 is CASSLTSREDYNEQFF. The CDR3 DNA reads as TGTGCCAGCAGTCTAACTAGTCGGGAGGACTACAATGAGCAGTTCTTC.

This clonotype has just a few counts. V usage is TRBV7-2 and J usage is TRBJ2-3; possibly TRBD2 for D (6 bases). Germline CDR1 and CDR2: SGHTA and FQGNSA. CDR3 length: 14 residues. Trimming shortened V by 3 bases and J by 5 bases, and 12 bases separated the two germline ends. CDR3 amino acids: CASSFGGSIDTQYF. CDR3 in DNA: TGTGCCAGCAGCTTTGGGGGGAGTATAGATACGCAGTATTTT.

This clonotype was counted only a few times. The chain joins TRBV6-2 or TRBV6-3 to TRBJ2-7, with a tentative D call TRBD1 (6 bases). The germline V gene encodes CDR1 MNHEY and CDR2 SVGEGT. V lost 2 bases and J lost 7, with 12 bases in between. The CDR3 length is 13 residues. The chain's CDR3 is CASSYPGAGEQYF. The CDR3 DNA reads as TGTGCCAGCAGTTACCCAGGGGCTGGAGAGCAGTACTTC.

The CDR3 DNA sequence: TGTGCCAGCAGCCGGGACCAAATCTACGAGCAGTACTTC. This gives the protein CASSRDQIYEQYF. The chain couples TRBV7-9 to TRBJ2-7; D tentatively fits TRBD1 or TRBD2 (5 bases each). The CDR3 has 13 residues. CDR1 is SEHNR, CDR2 FQNEAQ, per germline (reference sequence). Trimming cost V 5 bases and J 3 bases, with 11 bases left between them.

In DNA form, the CDR3 reads TGTGCCAGCAGCCAACGGACGGCCTACTACGAGCAGTACTTC. Its protein product is CASSQRTAYYEQYF. The chain recombines TRBV7-2 with TRBJ2-7; D gene unclear. Germline CDR1 reads SGHTA; CDR2 reads FQGNSA. V gave up 5 bases and J gave up 3 bases, with 14 bases separating them. The CDR3 runs 14 residues.

This clonotype was seen only a few times. This chain uses TRBV29-1 with TRBJ2-1; 11 bases are a match to TRBD2. The CDR3 has 15 amino acids. Germline V gene sequence: CDR1 SQVTM, CDR2 ANQGSEA. With V trimmed by 7 bases and J by 6 bases, 11 bases remained unmatched. DNA of the CDR3: TGCAGCGGCGTGGAACCGGGACTAGCGGCCAATGAGCAGTTCTTC. Translation gives CSGVEPGLAANEQFF.

This clonotype was seen at least ten times. The J gene is TRBJ2-2, the V gene TRBV20-1; TRBD1 matches at 7 bases. V gave up 6 bases and J gave up 5 bases; unmatched junction bases: 9. This CDR3 comprises 14 residues. CDR1 and CDR2 (germline): DFQATT, SNEGSKA (reference sequence). This CDR3 is CSAEKGAGTGELFF. The CDR3 nucleotides are TGCAGTGCCGAAAAGGGGGCCGGGACCGGGGAGCTGTTTTTT.